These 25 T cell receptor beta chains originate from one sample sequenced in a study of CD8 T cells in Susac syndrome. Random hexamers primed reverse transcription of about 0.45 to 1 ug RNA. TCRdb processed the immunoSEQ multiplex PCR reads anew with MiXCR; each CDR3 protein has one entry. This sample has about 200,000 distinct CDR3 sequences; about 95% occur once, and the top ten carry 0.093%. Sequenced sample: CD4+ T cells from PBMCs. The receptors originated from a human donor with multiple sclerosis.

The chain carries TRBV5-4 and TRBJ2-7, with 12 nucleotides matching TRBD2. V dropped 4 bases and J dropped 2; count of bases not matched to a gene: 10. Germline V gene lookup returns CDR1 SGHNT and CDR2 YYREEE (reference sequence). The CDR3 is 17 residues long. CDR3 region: CASSPRPLAGGPYEQYF. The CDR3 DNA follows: TGTGCCAGCAGCCCGCGGCCTCTAGCGGGAGGGCCCTACGAGCAGTACTTC.

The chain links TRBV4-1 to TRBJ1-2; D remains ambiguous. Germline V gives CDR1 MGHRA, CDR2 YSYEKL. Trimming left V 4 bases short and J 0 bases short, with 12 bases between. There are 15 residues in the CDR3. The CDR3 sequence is CASSPSGGPNYGYTF. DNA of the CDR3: TGCGCCAGCAGCCCGTCAGGAGGACCTAACTATGGCTACACCTTC.

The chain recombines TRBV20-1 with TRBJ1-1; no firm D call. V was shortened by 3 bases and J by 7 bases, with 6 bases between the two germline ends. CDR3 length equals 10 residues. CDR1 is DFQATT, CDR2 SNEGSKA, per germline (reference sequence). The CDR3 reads CSASDLEAFF. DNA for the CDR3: TGCAGTGCTAGTGACCTTGAAGCTTTCTTT.

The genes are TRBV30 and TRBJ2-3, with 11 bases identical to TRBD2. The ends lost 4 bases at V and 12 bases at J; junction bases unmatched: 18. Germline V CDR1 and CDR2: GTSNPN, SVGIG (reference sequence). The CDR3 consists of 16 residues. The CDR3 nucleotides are TGTGCCTGGACCGAACCCCAACTCGGACTAGCGGGCAGCCAGTATTTT. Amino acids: CAWTEPQLGLAGSQYF.

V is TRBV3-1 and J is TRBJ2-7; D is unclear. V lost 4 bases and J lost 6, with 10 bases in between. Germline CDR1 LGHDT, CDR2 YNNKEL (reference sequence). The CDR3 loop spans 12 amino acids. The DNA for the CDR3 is TGTGCCAGCAGCCCCTCGATAGGCGAGCAGTACTTC. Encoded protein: CASSPSIGEQYF.

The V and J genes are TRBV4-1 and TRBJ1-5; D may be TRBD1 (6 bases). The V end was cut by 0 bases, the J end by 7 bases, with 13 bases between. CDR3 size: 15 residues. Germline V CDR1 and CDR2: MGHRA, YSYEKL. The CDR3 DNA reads TGCGCCAGCAGCCAAGATTGGGGGGCTAAACAGCCCCAGCATTTT. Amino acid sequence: CASSQDWGAKQPQHF.

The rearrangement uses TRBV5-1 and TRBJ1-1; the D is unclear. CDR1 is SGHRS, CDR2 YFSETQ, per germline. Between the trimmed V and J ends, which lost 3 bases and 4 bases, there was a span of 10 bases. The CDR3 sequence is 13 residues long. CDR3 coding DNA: TGCGCCAGCAGCTGGTCGAGGCTCACTGAAGCTTTCTTT. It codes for CASSWSRLTEAFF.

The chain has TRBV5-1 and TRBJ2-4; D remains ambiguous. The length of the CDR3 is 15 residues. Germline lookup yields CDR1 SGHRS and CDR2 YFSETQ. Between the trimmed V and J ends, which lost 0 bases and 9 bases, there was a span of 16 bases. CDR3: CASSLAETWDSIQYF. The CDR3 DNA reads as TGCGCCAGCAGCTTGGCTGAGACATGGGATAGCATTCAGTACTTC.

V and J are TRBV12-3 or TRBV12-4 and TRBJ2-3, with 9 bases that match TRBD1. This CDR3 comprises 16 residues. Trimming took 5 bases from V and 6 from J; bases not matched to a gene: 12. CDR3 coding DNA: TGTGCCAGCAGTCCGTACAGGGGGCGGGGAGAGGATACGCAGTATTTT. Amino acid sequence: CASSPYRGRGEDTQYF.

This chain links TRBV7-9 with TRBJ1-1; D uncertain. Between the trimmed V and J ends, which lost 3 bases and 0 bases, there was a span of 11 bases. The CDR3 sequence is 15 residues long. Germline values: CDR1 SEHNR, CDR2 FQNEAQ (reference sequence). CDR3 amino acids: CASSLGMGLNTEAFF. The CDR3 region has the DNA TGTGCCAGCAGCTTGGGGATGGGGTTGAACACTGAAGCTTTCTTT.

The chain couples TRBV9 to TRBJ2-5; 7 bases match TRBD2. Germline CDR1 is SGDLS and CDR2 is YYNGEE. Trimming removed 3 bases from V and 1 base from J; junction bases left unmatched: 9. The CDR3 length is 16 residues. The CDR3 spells CASSAESGTLQETQYF. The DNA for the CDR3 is TGTGCCAGCAGCGCCGAAAGCGGGACTCTCCAAGAGACCCAGTACTTC.

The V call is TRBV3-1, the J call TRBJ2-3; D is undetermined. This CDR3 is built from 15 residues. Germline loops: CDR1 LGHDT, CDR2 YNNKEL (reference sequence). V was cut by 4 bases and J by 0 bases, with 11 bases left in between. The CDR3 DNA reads TGTGCCAGCAGCCCTCTCACCAGCAGCACAGATACGCAGTATTTT. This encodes CASSPLTSSTDTQYF.

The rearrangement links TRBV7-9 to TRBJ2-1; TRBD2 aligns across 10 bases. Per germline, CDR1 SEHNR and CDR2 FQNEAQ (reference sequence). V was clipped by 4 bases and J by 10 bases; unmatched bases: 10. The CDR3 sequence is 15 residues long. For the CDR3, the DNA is TGTGCCAGCAGCTCCTTGGGTAGCGGGGGGCGGGAGCAGTTCTTC. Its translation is CASSSLGSGGREQFF.

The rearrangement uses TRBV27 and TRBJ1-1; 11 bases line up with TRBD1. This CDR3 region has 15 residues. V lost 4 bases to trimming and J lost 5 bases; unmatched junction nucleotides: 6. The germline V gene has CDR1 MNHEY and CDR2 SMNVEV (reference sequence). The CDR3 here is CASSSAGTGGTEAFF. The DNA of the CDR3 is TGTGCCAGCAGTTCGGCCGGGACAGGGGGAACTGAAGCTTTCTTT.

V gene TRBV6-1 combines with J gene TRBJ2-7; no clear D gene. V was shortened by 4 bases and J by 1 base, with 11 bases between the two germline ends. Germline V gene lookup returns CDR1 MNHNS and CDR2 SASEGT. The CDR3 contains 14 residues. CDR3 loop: CASSVGPVSYEQYF. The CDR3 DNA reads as TGTGCCAGCAGTGTAGGCCCTGTTTCCTACGAGCAGTACTTC.

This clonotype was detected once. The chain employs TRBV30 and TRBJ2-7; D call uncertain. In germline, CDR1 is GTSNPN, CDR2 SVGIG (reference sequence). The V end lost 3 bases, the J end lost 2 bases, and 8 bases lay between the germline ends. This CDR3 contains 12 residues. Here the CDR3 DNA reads TGTGCCTGGAGCCGCCCCCCCTACGAGCAGTACTTC. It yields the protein CAWSRPPYEQYF.

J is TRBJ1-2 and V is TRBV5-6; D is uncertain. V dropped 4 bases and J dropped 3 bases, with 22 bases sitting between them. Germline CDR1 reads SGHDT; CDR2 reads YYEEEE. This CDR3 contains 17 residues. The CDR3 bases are TGTGCCAGCAGCCCGTACCGTACGAACTCCGTGGACTATGGCTACACCTTC. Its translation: CASSPYRTNSVDYGYTF.

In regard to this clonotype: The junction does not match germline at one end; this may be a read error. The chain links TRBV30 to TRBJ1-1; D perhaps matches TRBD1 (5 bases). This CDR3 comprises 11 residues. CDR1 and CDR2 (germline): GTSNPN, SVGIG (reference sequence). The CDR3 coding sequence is TGTGCCTGGAGTCAGAGTGCGGGGGGATGGTTT. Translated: CAWSQSAGGWF.

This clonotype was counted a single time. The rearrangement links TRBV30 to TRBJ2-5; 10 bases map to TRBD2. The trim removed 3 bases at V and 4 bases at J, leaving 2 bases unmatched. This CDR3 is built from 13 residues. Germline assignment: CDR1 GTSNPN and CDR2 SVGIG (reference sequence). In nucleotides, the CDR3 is TGTGCCTGGAGATTAGCGGGGGGAGAGACCCAGTACTTC. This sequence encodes CAWRLAGGETQYF.

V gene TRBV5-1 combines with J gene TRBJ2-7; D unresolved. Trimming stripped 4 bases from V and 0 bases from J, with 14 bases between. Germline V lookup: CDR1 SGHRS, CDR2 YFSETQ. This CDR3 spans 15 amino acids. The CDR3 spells CASSPLGSSSYEQYF. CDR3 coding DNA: TGCGCCAGCAGCCCGTTGGGGTCATCCTCCTACGAGCAGTACTTC.

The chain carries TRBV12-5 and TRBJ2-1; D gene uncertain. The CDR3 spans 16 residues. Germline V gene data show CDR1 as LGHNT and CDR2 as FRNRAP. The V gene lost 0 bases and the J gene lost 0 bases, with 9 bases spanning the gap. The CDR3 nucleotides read TGTGCTAGTGGTTTGGTAACGGGTAGCTCCTACAATGAGCAGTTCTTC. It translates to CASGLVTGSSYNEQFF.

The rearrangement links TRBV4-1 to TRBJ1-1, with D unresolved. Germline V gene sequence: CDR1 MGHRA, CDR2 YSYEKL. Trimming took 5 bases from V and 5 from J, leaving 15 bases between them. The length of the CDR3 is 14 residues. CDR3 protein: CASSSGRGGTEAFF. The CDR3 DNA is TGCGCCAGCAGCTCAGGACGGGGTGGGACTGAAGCTTTCTTT.

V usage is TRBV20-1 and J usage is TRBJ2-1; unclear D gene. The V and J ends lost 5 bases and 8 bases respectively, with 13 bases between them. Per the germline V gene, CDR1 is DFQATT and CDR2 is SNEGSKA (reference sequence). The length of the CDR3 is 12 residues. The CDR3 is CSARHTWDEQFF. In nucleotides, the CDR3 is TGCAGTGCTCGCCATACGTGGGATGAGCAGTTCTTC.

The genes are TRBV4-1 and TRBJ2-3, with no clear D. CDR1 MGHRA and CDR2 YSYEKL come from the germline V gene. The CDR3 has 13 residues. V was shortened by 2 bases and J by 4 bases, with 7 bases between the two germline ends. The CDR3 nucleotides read TGCGCCAGCAGCCAAAGACAAGCAGATACGCAGTATTTT. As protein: CASSQRQADTQYF.

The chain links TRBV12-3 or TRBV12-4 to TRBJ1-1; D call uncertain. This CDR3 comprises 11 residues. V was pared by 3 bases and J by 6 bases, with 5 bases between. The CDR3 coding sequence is TGTGCCAGCAGTTTGGCCTCTGAAGCTTTCTTT. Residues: CASSLASEAFF.